The clone carrying this TCR beta chain was observed a single time. Its cognate antigen is unknown. These data are taken from a study of cytomegalovirus exposure and HLA in healthy donors. Overall study results and limits: Earlier analysis found most TCR beta V segments productive about 87% or about 30% of the time. Later on, a genetic analysis was performed. It linked a missense variant in DCLRE1C with V- and J-gene trimming of TCR beta. Altogether, some 170 TCR beta chains were recorded as cytomegalovirus-associated. An analysis was carried out later, and it reportedly showed fewer N-insertions in an Asian-associated ancestry cluster than the approximately 670-donor mean.

This PCR relied on a set of 60 Vbeta primers and 13 Jbeta primers. Using immunoSEQ multiplex PCR, the repertoire was profiled, and TCRdb retains in-frame clones only, with some absent. This sample yields about 83,000 clones, of which roughly 80% are seen a single time; about 1.9% belongs to the top ten. Germline V gives CDR1 MGHRA, CDR2 YSYEKL. The V end was cut by 1 base, the J end by 4 bases, with 11 bases between. CDR3 length: 14 residues. The sequenced material came from PBMCs. This sequence originates from a woman in her 30s in good health and CMV-seronegative. The V and J genes are TRBV4-1 and TRBJ2-7; weak D call: TRBD2 (5 bases). The CDR3 nucleotides are TGCGCCAGCAGCCAAGCCCTGGGGAGTTACGAGCAGTACTTC. Protein product: CASSQALGSYEQYF.